This passage covers 15 T cell receptor beta chains from one sample sequenced in a study of cytomegalovirus exposure and HLA in healthy donors. The primer mix had 60 Vbeta and 13 Jbeta primers. Assay: immunoSEQ multiplex PCR; the TCRdb copy retains only in-frame clones and omits some. The sample's table shows about 110,000 clones. Sequences were obtained from PBMCs. The receptors were gathered from a man aged 50 to 60 in good health and CMV-seronegative.

The chain has TRBV7-9 and TRBJ2-4; 9 positions agree with TRBD2. Germline CDR1 reads SEHNR; CDR2 reads FQNEAQ (reference sequence). This CDR3 region has 14 residues. With V trimmed by 7 bases and J by 7 bases, 8 bases remained unmatched. CDR3 DNA: TGTGCCAGCATGCGGGAGGGGTTAGGGAACATTCAGTACTTC. This translates into CASMREGLGNIQYF.

V and J are TRBV5-6 and TRBJ1-3, with unresolved D. Trimming left V 4 bases short and J 1 base short, with 9 bases between. The germline V gene has CDR1 SGHDT and CDR2 YYEEEE. The CDR3 loop spans 14 amino acids. The DNA for the CDR3 is TGTGCCAGCAGCCCCTCCGGGTCTGGAAACACCATATATTTT. Its translation is CASSPSGSGNTIYF.

On this clone itself: An end of the junction differs from the germline gene, which may be a read error. The V gene is TRBV7-7, the J gene TRBJ2-2, with D unresolved. The CDR3 loop spans 16 amino acids. CDR1 and CDR2 from the germline V gene are SSHAT and FNYEAQ (reference sequence). CDR3 amino acids: CASSLGYSSSTGELFF. The CDR3 DNA reads as TGTGCTAGCAGCTTAGGCTATAGCAGCTCCACCGGGGAGCTGTTTTTT.

The V call is TRBV6-5, the J call TRBJ2-4, with D maybe TRBD2 (5 bases). In germline, CDR1 is MNHEY, CDR2 SVGAGI. This CDR3 comprises 13 residues. V shed 5 bases and J shed 1 base, with 6 bases lying between them. The CDR3 region has the DNA TGTGCCAGCAGTACGGGGGCCAAAAACATTCAGTACTTC. Translated: CASSTGAKNIQYF.

J is TRBJ2-1 and V is TRBV4-3; D remains ambiguous. CDR1 and CDR2 (germline): LGHNA, YSLEER. CDR3 length equals 15 residues. V was cut by 6 bases and J by 0 bases, with 12 bases left in between. Here the CDR3 DNA reads TGCGCCAGCAGTCCGGATGGAGCCTCCTACAATGAGCAGTTCTTC. Translating gives CASSPDGASYNEQFF.

V is TRBV7-8 and J is TRBJ1-1; the match to TRBD1 covers 7 bases. With V trimmed by 5 bases and J by 0 bases, 24 bases remained unmatched. CDR1 is SGHVS and CDR2 is FQNEAQ in the germline V gene. This CDR3 contains 21 residues. DNA of the CDR3: TGTGCCAGCAGCCCCCTCGGTGATTCTTGGAGACAGGGTCTGGTGAACACTGAAGCTTTCTTT. Encoded protein: CASSPLGDSWRQGLVNTEAFF.

Concerning this clone itself: Other DNA sequences within the sample encode an identical CDR3. The V gene is TRBV18, the J gene TRBJ1-1, with D possibly TRBD1 on 6 matching bases. Germline CDR1 reads KGHSH; CDR2 reads LQKENI. V was shortened by 3 bases and J by 0 bases, with 8 bases between the two germline ends. CDR3 length: 14 amino acids. The CDR3 DNA reads as TGTGCCAGCTCACCCCAGGGGCTGAACACTGAAGCTTTCTTT. It specifies CASSPQGLNTEAFF.

The chain is built from TRBV9 and TRBJ1-2; D might be TRBD1 (6 bases). Germline V gene sequence: CDR1 SGDLS, CDR2 YYNGEE. Between the trimmed V and J ends, which lost 4 bases and 8 bases, there was a span of 18 bases. The length of the CDR3 is 14 residues. CDR3 loop: CASSLDRPGWGYTF. The DNA of the CDR3 is TGTGCCAGCAGCCTCGACAGGCCCGGATGGGGCTACACCTTC.

The genes are TRBV7-9 and TRBJ1-5; D uncertain. The CDR3 runs 14 residues. Trimming shortened V by 5 bases and J by 2 bases, and 10 bases separated the two germline ends. From germline, CDR1 is SEHNR and CDR2 FQNEAQ (reference sequence). The chain's CDR3 is CASSPAGGNQPQHF. The CDR3 DNA is TGTGCCAGCAGCCCCGCCGGGGGCAATCAGCCCCAGCATTTT.

CDR3 sequence reads: CASSQEQGNWGDGYTF. Here the CDR3 DNA reads TGTGCCAGCAGCCAAGAGCAGGGGAATTGGGGTGATGGCTACACCTTC. The chain joins TRBV4-2 to TRBJ1-2; possible D gene TRBD1, 6 bases. The V end lost 0 bases, the J end lost 6 bases, and 17 bases lay between the germline ends. The CDR3 loop spans 16 amino acids. The germline gives CDR1 LGHNA, CDR2 YNFKEQ.

The rearrangement links TRBV5-4 to TRBJ1-2, with D unresolved. This CDR3 is 12 amino acids long. V was trimmed by 10 bases and J by 0 bases, leaving 10 bases between them. Germline V gives CDR1 SGHNT, CDR2 YYREEE (reference sequence). The DNA of the CDR3 is TGTGCCTTAGAGAGGCCTAACTATGGCTACACCTTC. Translated, it gives CALERPNYGYTF. Combining the CDR3 with reference TRBV5-4 and TRBJ1-2 gives the whole variable domain ETGVTQSPTHLIKTRGQQVTLRCSSQSGHNTVSWYQQALGQGPQFIFQYYREEENGRGNFPPRFSGLQFPNYSSELNVNALELDDSALYLCALERPNYGYTFGSGTRLTVV.

The J gene is TRBJ2-7, the V gene TRBV11-1, with 7 bases lining up with TRBD2. Germline CDR1 is SGHAT and CDR2 is FQDESV (reference sequence). V was clipped by 1 base and J by 5 bases; unmatched bases: 11. The CDR3 totals 16 residues. The DNA of the CDR3 is TGTGCCAGCAGCTTAGATGGCTTAGCGGGTCGCGACGAGCAGTACTTC. This translates into CASSLDGLAGRDEQYF.

CDR3 loop: CASSIGPGTYNSPLHF. The CDR3 DNA sequence: TGTGCCAGTAGTATAGGTCCAGGTACCTATAATTCACCCCTCCACTTT. The V and J genes are TRBV19 and TRBJ1-6, with D hard to call. The CDR3 has 16 residues. The germline V and J ends were trimmed by 1 base and 2 bases, with 9 bases remaining between them. CDR1 and CDR2 (germline): LNHDA, SQIVND (reference sequence).

This rearrangement joins TRBV7-2 to TRBJ1-2, with D unclear. The CDR3 is 14 amino acids. Germline CDR1 is SGHTA and CDR2 is FQGNSA. V was cut by 1 base and J by 4 bases, with 10 bases left in between. CDR3 sequence: CASSLEREIYGYTF. The CDR3 DNA reads as TGTGCCAGCAGCTTAGAGCGGGAGATCTATGGCTACACCTTC.

The CDR3 bases are TGTGCTAGTGGTGGGACTAGCGGGAGACGTACCGGGGAGCTGTTTTTT. Its translation is CASGGTSGRRTGELFF. V usage is TRBV12-5 and J usage is TRBJ2-2; 14 bases fit TRBD2. V lost 5 bases and J lost 5; bases outside the gene matches: 4. There are 16 residues in the CDR3. The germline gives CDR1 LGHNT, CDR2 FRNRAP.